This T cell receptor beta chain was profiled in a study of cytomegalovirus exposure and HLA in healthy donors (dated by TCRdb to the late 2010s). For context, the study as a whole: An earlier analysis of roughly 500 of the donors reported 276 Gb of sequence data and 117 million unique TCR beta sequences from roughly 180 million T cells. An early release that covered approximately 600 HLA-typed donors contained approximately 300 gigabases of sequencing data and 70 million to 100 million unique TCR sequences. Of the roughly 390 genotyped donors, more than 75% were placed in the genetic ancestry cluster associated with self-reported Caucasian donors. The aim of the study was to test whether cataloging public T cell receptors could identify signatures of past pathogen exposure. The study profiled the T cell repertoires of 500 to 800 subjects by immunosequencing and related them to cytomegalovirus serostatus. A separate validation cohort of 90 to 150 different subjects was used in addition to the roughly 640-subject first cohort. To predict cytomegalovirus infection status, the study brought together high-throughput TCR immunosequencing, statistical association of individual TCRs with disease status, and machine learning. A later analysis re-examined previously published TCR beta repertoires from just over 650 donors and added high-resolution HLA genotyping to investigate patterns of TCR occurrence. The later analysis used no new phenotypic data to find candidate immune exposures, relying instead on TCR beta sequences and their occurrence across donors. An earlier analysis of a few hundred of the donors applied high-throughput TCR beta sequencing to assess whether each TCR beta V gene segment acted as functional or pseudogenic. Donor age, sex, ethnicity and CMV serostatus were compiled together with the repertoire data. A later genetic analysis took genome-wide SNP genotypes for about three fifths of the 666 donors and used that subset as a discovery cohort. All discovery cohort repertoires had been generated using a single sequencing platform. HLA typing covered class I and class II loci at four-digit resolution. Typing coverage differed by locus: A, B, C, DRB1 and DQB1 were typed in roughly 620-640 donors, DQA1 in about 560, DPA1 in some 600, and DPB1 in 450 to 480. About 5 DR-DQ haplotypes were handled as single units for association and clustering, since linkage in the cohort was strong. Among some 400 genotyped donors of the cohort, an average of around 240,000 unique TCR beta nucleotide sequences were sequenced per donor, around a sixth of them non-productive. What the authors observed across the whole study: For the cohort, immune exposure information was limited to CMV serostatus. Broadly in line with IMGT annotations, most TCR beta V segments showed up in productive rearrangements about 87% or about 30% of the time in an earlier analysis of around 600 of the donors. The sequencing pipeline was judged likely to have produced a cluster of highly shared sequence variants as a technical artifact. When HLA alleles, especially DR and DQ, strongly co-occurred, TCR associations were difficult to assign to individual alleles. In a later analysis, 15,000 to 20,000 TCR beta sequences were associated with specific HLA alleles at a false discovery rate of 0.05. According to a later genetic analysis, donors in an Asian-associated ancestry cluster had fewer N-insertions in productive TCRs than the roughly 700-donor mean. A later analysis found that HLA-associated TCR beta chains were more clonally expanded and had lower generation probabilities than equally common non-associated chains. The study listed 150 to 200 TCR beta chains as associated with cytomegalovirus. In this cohort, only TCR beta chains were sequenced, and detectable features were limited by the absence of alpha or paired-chain data. While some public TCRs were present in many individuals, most TCR sequences turned up only very rarely across donors. The authors suggested that the approach could potentially be extended to other disease states and immunological phenotypes. Cytomegalovirus status was reported to be diagnosed by the classifier with high specificity and sensitivity in both the original and validation cohorts. Linkage disequilibrium might explain the correlated functional status among segregating V segments, but an unknown experimental factor could not be ruled out. Most CMV-associated TCR beta chains appeared to be HLA-restricted in a later analysis, and the HLA associations seemed to be driven largely by CMV exposure. Roughly uniform sequencing depth across donors was assumed in presence/absence analyses, although this assumption may not hold. The 87-base-pair reads could not distinguish some IMGT-functional V segments, including TRBV6-2 and TRBV6-3, so those segments were excluded. A later genetic analysis associated a missense DCLRE1C variant with V-gene and J-gene trimming of TCR beta chains, and an independent cohort replicated the association. A further reported finding was that TCR beta sequences accurately predicted the HLA-A and HLA-B alleles for most subjects in the first cohort. Because counts were too low, about 15 rarely observed V segments, including chromosome 9 orphons, were left out of the earlier analysis of 587 of the donors. Because HLA typing was unavailable for some donors at each locus, only the typed subset was used in association tests. A few of the identified cytomegalovirus-associated TCR beta chains were confirmed in vitro to be specific for cytomegalovirus antigens. According to a later analysis, TCR association rates differed among HLA loci, with DRB1 alleles showing the most associated TCRs and HLA-C alleles showing the fewest. According to a later analysis, parvovirus B19, influenza, CMV and Epstein-Barr virus appeared linked to several top co-occurrence clusters.

The cohort consisted of 650 to 850 healthy bone marrow donors. At the time of sampling, every cohort member was nominally healthy, though immune exposures that went unrecorded were likely present. The donor was CMV seronegative and was included in the group of a few hundred seronegative cohort members. Every donor gave a peripheral blood sample, and the peripheral blood mononuclear cells from that sample were used for TCR beta sequencing. The Qiagen DNeasy Blood Extraction Kit was used to extract genomic DNA from the blood cell samples. CDR1 MNHNS and CDR2 SASEGT were looked up in the germline V gene. V is reduced by 1 base and J by 3 bases, leaving a spacing of 13 bases between them. The CDR3 measures 15 amino acids from cysteine to phenylalanine. Only CDR3 DNA remains: 45 bases, in frame from the first base. Library prep was done by the immunoSEQ multiplex PCR assay. A mixture of 60 forward primers for TCR Vbeta segments and 13 reverse primers for TCR Jbeta segments was used in the multiplex PCR. The CDR3 region of rearranged TCR beta genes was amplified from genomic DNA with a multiplex PCR assay. The Illumina HiSeq System was used to sequence the amplified TCR beta libraries as 87-base-pair reads. Processing in the source paper ran as follows. A later analysis tallied tens of millions of unique TCR beta chains across the 600 to 700 repertoires, and approximately 12 million of those chains were shared by two or more donors. A nearest-neighbor algorithm error-corrected the raw reads and collapsed the reads into unique sequences, merging closely related sequences to remove PCR and sequencing errors. To assign V, D and J gene segments, CDR3 sequences were aligned to IMGT reference sequences. For a sequence to be retained, at least a six-nucleotide match to both a V gene segment and a J gene segment was required. A rearrangement counted as productive if the CDR3 had no stop codons and remained in frame with V and J, and every other rearrangement counted as non-productive. Following IMGT convention, CDR3 was defined as the stretch from the second conserved V-encoded cysteine to the conserved J-encoded phenylalanine. The earlier analysis of 500 to 600 of the donors excluded sequences that lacked an unambiguous match to a single V gene segment. In an earlier analysis of a few hundred of the donors, a V segment was called functional when productive rearrangements were above 56.7%, and segregating when the standard deviation between donors exceeded 5%. A statistical classification framework was built for diagnosing cytomegalovirus status from the catalog of TCR beta chain sequences. A later analysis assigned V and J genes by comparing TCR nucleotide sequences with IMGT/GENE-DB human TR gene sequences. In a later analysis, CDR3 sequences and most-parsimonious VDJ recombination scenarios were assigned using the TCRdist pipeline. In a later analysis, each TCR beta chain was defined by its CDR3 amino acid sequence together with its V-gene family, and reads lacking a unique V-gene family were excluded. A later analysis removed roughly 590 highly shared, low-generation-probability nucleotide sequences to deal with suspected cross-contamination and a sequencing artifact. In a later analysis, a clonal expansion index was calculated for each public chain from normalized within-repertoire ranks of inferred template counts. In a later analysis, generation probabilities were computed using a VDJ recombination model fitted to out-of-frame rearrangements, and the results were checked against IGoR. Hypergeometric tests were used in a later analysis to score TCR-TCR, TCR-HLA and TCR-CMV co-occurrence, with a repertoire-size bias correction applied to the TCR pairs. To estimate false discovery rates, a later analysis permuted the HLA or CMV assignments 20 times. In a later analysis, co-occurring TCRs were grouped with DBSCAN, and TCRdist sequence similarity was added when clustering was performed within HLA-allele-positive subsets. For co-occurrence clustering, repertoires with fewer than 30,000 or more than 120,000 public chains were excluded, along with four to six repertoires with anomalous nucleotide sharing. This is the immuneACCESS table as TCRdb keeps it, with only in-frame sequences that have V and J called. A part of the clones is gone; compared with another copy, unresolved V genes explain less than half, and the rest is unexplained. That table supplies the V and J calls and clone size; D and trimming were determined from the DNA. A total of 150,000 to 200,000 clones appear in this sample, roughly 60% of them only once. Together, the top ten hold over 2.5% of the sample.

Comment on this clone: Its binding antigen is unknown. Base qualities are not recorded, but no much larger clone differs from it by a single base.

The chain couples TRBV6-1 to TRBJ2-7; perhaps TRBD2 is the D gene, with 5 bases matching. The receptor comes from a man between 35 and 55 years old in good health and CMV-seronegative. Sequenced sample: PBMCs. In nucleotides, the sequence is TGTGCCAGCAGTGAAGAATACGGGGTTTTCTACGAGCAGTACTTC. This sequence encodes CASSEEYGVFYEQYF.